These 15 T cell receptor beta chains share one sample of origin, sequenced in a study of blood T cell repertoires in COVID-19. TCRdb's table, derived via immunoSEQ multiplex PCR, lists solely in-frame clones and lacks some. The sample includes approximately 210,000 clones, about 91% of them seen just once. Sequenced material: PBMCs or T cells enriched from blood (not recorded which). The receptors originated from a woman between 50 and 59 years old with acute COVID-19.

The chain couples TRBV11-2 to TRBJ2-3; 10 positions agree with TRBD2. Per germline, CDR1 SGHAT and CDR2 FQNNGV. The CDR3 runs to 17 residues. V was clipped by 4 bases and J by 4 bases; unmatched bases: 11. Written as DNA, the CDR3 is TGTGCCAGCAGCTCTCCATTGGGTAGCGGGAGGTCAGATACGCAGTATTTT. It is translated as CASSSPLGSGRSDTQYF. The whole variable domain, remainder taken from reference TRBV11-2 and TRBJ2-3, is EAGVAQSPRYKIIEKRQSVAFWCNPISGHATLYWYQQILGQGPKLLIQFQNNGVVDDSQLPKDRFSAERLKGVDSTLKIQPAKLEDSAVYLCASSSPLGSGRSDTQYFGPGTRLTVL.

The rearrangement joins TRBV6-6 to TRBJ2-5, with TRBD2 identical over 10 bases. Unmatched junction bases numbered 14, after V lost 8 bases and J lost 5 bases. The CDR3 has 16 amino acids. CDR1 is MNHNY, CDR2 SVGAGI, per germline (reference sequence). The CDR3 is CASRRGSGRALETQYF. The CDR3 DNA follows: TGTGCCAGCCGTCGAGGGAGCGGGAGGGCCCTTGAGACCCAGTACTTC.

This chain joins TRBV6-6 and TRBJ2-7; 15 bases are shared with TRBD2. Looked up from germline, CDR1 is MNHNY and CDR2 is SVGAGI (reference sequence). The trim removed 8 bases at V and 0 bases at J, leaving 5 bases unmatched. The CDR3 sequence is 16 residues long. The CDR3 DNA reads as TGTGCCAGCGGGACTAGCGGGAGGACTAGCTCCTACGAGCAGTACTTC. This encodes CASGTSGRTSSYEQYF.

The V and J genes are TRBV2 and TRBJ2-3; D gene uncertain. With 5 bases removed from V and 2 bases from J, the gap between germline ends came to 11 bases. CDR1 and CDR2 (germline): SNHLY, FYNNEI. CDR3 length: 14 residues. DNA for the CDR3: TGTGCCAGCAGTAGCACGACATACACAGATACGCAGTATTTT. Protein: CASSSTTYTDTQYF.

The chain uses TRBV5-1 and TRBJ2-5; weak D call: TRBD1 (6 bases). Germline loops: CDR1 SGHRS, CDR2 YFSETQ. The CDR3 sequence is 12 residues long. Trimming removed 9 bases from V and 1 base from J, with 10 bases in between. In DNA, the CDR3 is TGCGCCACCCGAGGGGGCCAAGAGACCCAGTACTTC. This translates into CATRGGQETQYF.

This clone was found once. The chain is built from TRBV5-1 and TRBJ1-3; 8 bases are shared with TRBD1. The V gene end was trimmed by 0 bases and the J gene end by 9 bases; junction bases not matched to a gene: 8. The CDR3 length is 15 residues. The germline CDR1 and CDR2 sequences are SGHRS and YFSETQ. In nucleotides, the CDR3 is TGCGCCAGCAGCTTGGGCAGGGGGCAAGGTGGCACCATATATTTT. This codes for CASSLGRGQGGTIYF. Using reference TRBV5-1 and TRBJ1-3 for the parts outside the CDR3, the full variable domain is KAGVTQTPRYLIKTRGQQVTLSCSPISGHRSVSWYQQTPGQGLQFLFEYFSETQRNKGNFPGRFSGRQFSNSRSEMNVSTLELGDSALYLCASSLGRGQGGTIYFGEGSWLTVV.

This clone appeared a single time. This sequence joins TRBV27 and TRBJ2-2, with 13 positions matching TRBD2. From germline, CDR1 is MNHEY and CDR2 SMNVEV (reference sequence). V lost 8 bases and J lost 8; bases outside the gene matches: 17. The CDR3 is made up of 18 amino acids. Written as DNA, the CDR3 is TGTGCCAGCCTAAGCTCAACTACTAGCGGGAGGGTAGTGGGGGAGCTGTTTTTT. Encoded protein: CASLSSTTSGRVVGELFF.

This rearrangement joins TRBV24-1 to TRBJ2-2; TRBD2 aligns across 7 bases. CDR1 and CDR2 (germline): KGHDR, SFDVKD. Trimming took 4 bases from V and 7 from J; bases not matched to a gene: 14. This CDR3 has 17 residues. The CDR3 loop reads CATSEPRAGKGFGELFF. The CDR3 DNA is TGTGCCACCAGTGAGCCACGAGCGGGAAAGGGGTTCGGGGAGCTGTTTTTT.

The CDR3 bases are TGTGCCAGCAGCCCCACAGGGGGCGCAGATACGCAGTATTTT. Protein product: CASSPTGGADTQYF. V and J are TRBV7-7 and TRBJ2-3, with 9 bases fitting TRBD1. V trimming: 5 bases; J trimming: 4 bases; junction bases outside the gene matches: 4. Per germline, CDR1 SSHAT and CDR2 FNYEAQ (reference sequence). CDR3 length: 14 amino acids.

This chain joins TRBV19 and TRBJ2-7; 9 bases match TRBD1. CDR3 size: 14 residues. Trimming took 1 base from V and 5 from J; bases not matched to a gene: 3. Germline-derived CDR1 and CDR2 are LNHDA and SQIVND (reference sequence). The CDR3 is CASSIGGTGHEQYF. The CDR3, as DNA: TGTGCCAGTAGTATAGGCGGGACAGGGCACGAGCAGTACTTC. Combining the CDR3 with reference TRBV19 and TRBJ2-7 gives the whole variable domain DGGITQSPKYLFRKEGQNVTLSCEQNLNHDAMYWYRQDPGQGLRLIYYSQIVNDFQKGDIAEGYSVSREKKESFPLTVTSAQKNPTAFYLCASSIGGTGHEQYFGPGTRLTVT.

This clone was seen a single time. The gene calls are TRBV24-1 and TRBJ2-2; 11 bases match TRBD1. The CDR3 has 13 amino acids. The germline gives CDR1 KGHDR, CDR2 SFDVKD. The V and J ends lost 9 bases and 7 bases, in that order; junction bases with no gene match: 3. The DNA of the CDR3 is TGTGCCACCGGGACAGGGGGATTCGGGGAGCTGTTTTTT. It yields the protein CATGTGGFGELFF.

This chain connects TRBV3-1 (or the pseudogene TRBV3-2) to TRBJ1-5; D unresolved. The germline gives CDR1 LGHDT, CDR2 YNNKEL (reference sequence). CDR3 length: 15 residues. The germline V and J ends were trimmed by 1 base and 7 bases, with 14 bases remaining between them. DNA for the CDR3: TGTGCCAGCAGCCAAGGGGCCGGGAATAGGCAGCCCCAGCATTTT. Residues: CASSQGAGNRQPQHF.

This chain joins TRBV27 and TRBJ1-5; D uncertain. Trimming shortened V by 3 bases and J by 7 bases, and 7 bases separated the two germline ends. The CDR3 spans 12 residues. The germline gives CDR1 MNHEY, CDR2 SMNVEV (reference sequence). The CDR3 loop reads CASSFSGQPQHF. CDR3 nucleotides: TGTGCCAGCAGTTTCAGCGGACAGCCCCAGCATTTT.

As DNA, the CDR3 is TGTGCCAGCAGCTTAGCTAGCGGCGGGGGACGCGAGCAGTACTTC. Translating it yields CASSLASGGGREQYF. This sequence joins TRBV7-9 and TRBJ2-7, with 7 bases identical to TRBD2. This CDR3 comprises 15 residues. Germline trimming cut 0 bases from V and 6 bases from J; bases unmatched to any gene: 8. Germline CDR1 reads SEHNR; CDR2 reads FQNEAQ (reference sequence). The full variable domain, with the rest looked up from reference TRBV7-9 and TRBJ2-7, is DTGVSQNPRHKITKRGQNVTFRCDPISEHNRLYWYRQTLGQGPEFLTYFQNEAQLEKSRLLSDRFSAERPKGSFSTLEIQRTEQGDSAMYLCASSLASGGGREQYFGPGTRLTVT.

The chain couples TRBV7-3 to TRBJ2-5; 8 nucleotides line up with TRBD1. Germline CDR1 SGHTA, CDR2 FQGTGA. CDR3 length equals 13 residues. After removal of 3 bases from V and 5 bases from J, the junction contained 2 bases not matched to a gene. This chain's CDR3 is CASSFTGGETQYF. The CDR3 DNA is TGTGCCAGCAGCTTCACAGGGGGGGAGACCCAGTACTTC.